Detailed here is one T cell receptor beta chain. Antigen unknown. The sample comes from a study of T cells after posttransplantation cyclophosphamide. Busulfan-fludarabine conditioning, marrow transplant, and cyclophosphamide on days +3 and +4 were administered. The CDR3 spans 15 residues. The V and J ends lost 2 bases and 1 base respectively, with 11 bases between them. Germline CDR1 reads LNHDA; CDR2 reads SQIVND (reference sequence). Here immunoSEQ multiplex PCR was the method, and the copy in TCRdb shows in-frame clones only, minus some. The sample shows about 7,800 clones, around 90% of them seen only once. Study-level results: Donor-recipient repertoire similarity was low at 1-2 months, rising over year one.

Sequencing used CD4+ T cells sorted from blood, obtained approximately 1,300 days after allogeneic stem cell transplant with posttransplant cyclophosphamide. This TCR was recovered from a female patient aged 45-60 years who received an allogeneic stem cell transplant from a related donor, was CMV-positive, and had no GVHD. Some T cells may be supplied by the graft donor. The rearrangement links TRBV19 to TRBJ1-1, with D perhaps matching TRBD1 (6 bases). The CDR3 protein is CASSILGAANTEAFF. The CDR3 DNA is TGTGCCAGTAGTATATTGGGGGCGGCGAACACTGAAGCTTTCTTT.